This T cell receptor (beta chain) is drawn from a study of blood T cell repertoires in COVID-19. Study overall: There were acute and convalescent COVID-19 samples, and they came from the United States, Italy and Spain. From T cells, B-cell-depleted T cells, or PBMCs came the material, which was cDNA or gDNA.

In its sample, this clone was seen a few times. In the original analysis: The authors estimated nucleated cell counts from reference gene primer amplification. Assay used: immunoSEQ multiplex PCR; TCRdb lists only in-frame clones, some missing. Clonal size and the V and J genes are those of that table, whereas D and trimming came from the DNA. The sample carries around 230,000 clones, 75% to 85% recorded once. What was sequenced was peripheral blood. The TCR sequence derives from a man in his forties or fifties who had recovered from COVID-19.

For the CDR3, the DNA is TGCAGCGTTAACGACAGGGTCGATGGCTACACCTTC. It encodes CSVNDRVDGYTF. The chain couples TRBV29-1 to TRBJ1-2, with 7 nucleotides matching TRBD1. The junction had 6 bases not matched to a gene; V was cut back by 5 bases and J by 6 bases. This CDR3 region has 12 residues. Germline V gene data show CDR1 as SQVTM and CDR2 as ANQGSEA.